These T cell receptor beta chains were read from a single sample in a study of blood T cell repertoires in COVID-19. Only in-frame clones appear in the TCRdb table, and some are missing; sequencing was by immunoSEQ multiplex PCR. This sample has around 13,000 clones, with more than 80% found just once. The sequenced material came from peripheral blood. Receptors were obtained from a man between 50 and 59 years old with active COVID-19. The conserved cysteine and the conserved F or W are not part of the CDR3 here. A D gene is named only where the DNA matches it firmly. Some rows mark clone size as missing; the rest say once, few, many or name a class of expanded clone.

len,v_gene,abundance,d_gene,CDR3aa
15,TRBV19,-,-,ASSPRTLAGPAETQY
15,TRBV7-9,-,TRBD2,ASSFGSSGMVWDTQY
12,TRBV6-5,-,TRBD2,ASSSTGWGGEQY
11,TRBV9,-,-,ASSEQVDYGYT
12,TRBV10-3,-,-,AISESRVGSPLH
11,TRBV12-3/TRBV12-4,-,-,APPARAREKLF
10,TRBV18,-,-,ASSQDSSEAF
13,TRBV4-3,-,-,ASSQAGGPGETQY
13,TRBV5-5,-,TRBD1,ASSGGTGNTDTQY
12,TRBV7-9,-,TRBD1,ASSFHDRVSGYT
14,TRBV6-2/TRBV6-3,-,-,ASSLRDRPQSGELF
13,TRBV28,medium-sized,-,ASSLGGAGNEKLF
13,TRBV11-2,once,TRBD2,ASSFILAGNNEQY
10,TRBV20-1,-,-,SASLGSTEAF
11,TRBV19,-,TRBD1,ASSDRQGNGYT
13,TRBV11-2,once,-,ASSPSGGRRDGYT
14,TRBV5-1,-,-,ASSLDGLGGNEKLF
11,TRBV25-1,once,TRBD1,ASGRQGATEAF
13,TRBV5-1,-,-,ASSLARGGNSPLH
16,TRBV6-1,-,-,ASSEALLGSASGNTIY